This TCR beta chain was recorded in a study of T-cell memory formation after mild COVID-19. This CDR3 comprises 18 residues. V was trimmed by 4 bases and J by 4 bases, leaving 22 bases between them. Germline V gene lookup returns CDR1 LGHNA and CDR2 YSLEER. TCRdb redid the calling of the 5' RACE reads with MiXCR, one entry per CDR3 protein. Counted here are 95,000 to 110,000 distinct CDR3 sequences, around 14% occurring once; the ten biggest clones make up 39%. Sequenced sample: PBMCs or a T cell subset sorted from them (not recorded which). The V gene is TRBV4-3, the J gene TRBJ2-2, with D hard to call. The clonotype originates from a man younger than 30 who had mild COVID-19 (a few samples of this study predate the infection). Cell type and time point are not known. CDR3 protein: CASSPYSMGRVFTGELFF. As DNA, the CDR3 is TGCGCCAGCAGCCCTTACTCCATGGGTAGGGTATTCACCGGGGAGCTGTTTTTT.